The sequence of this TCR beta chain was determined in a study of somatic mutations in cytotoxic T cells in rheumatoid arthritis. For the study at large: A roughly 33 ml EDTA sample of patient blood was drawn right after diagnosis, before any treatment.

Remarks on this clone: As yet, its antigen is unknown.

General study results and limits: A significant difference in CD8+ T-cell clonality was not found between rheumatoid arthritis patients and age-matched healthy controls. The CD8+ clonality of rheumatoid arthritis patients increased with age, whereas that of healthy controls did not.

Germline-derived CDR1 and CDR2 are SQVTM and ANQGSEA. V gave up 8 bases and J gave up 0 bases, with 17 bases separating them. This CDR3 is 15 amino acids long. Method: immunoSEQ multiplex PCR; TCRdb's copy keeps in-frame clones and lacks some. This table holds more than 11,000 clones, roughly 82% found once. The chain carries TRBV29-1 and TRBJ2-1; D call uncertain. Input material: CD8+ T cells sorted from blood. This TCR derives from an adult with rheumatoid arthritis. CDR3 residues: CSTDGSISSYNEQFF. The CDR3 DNA reads as TGCAGCACTGATGGGTCTATCAGCTCCTACAATGAGCAGTTCTTC.